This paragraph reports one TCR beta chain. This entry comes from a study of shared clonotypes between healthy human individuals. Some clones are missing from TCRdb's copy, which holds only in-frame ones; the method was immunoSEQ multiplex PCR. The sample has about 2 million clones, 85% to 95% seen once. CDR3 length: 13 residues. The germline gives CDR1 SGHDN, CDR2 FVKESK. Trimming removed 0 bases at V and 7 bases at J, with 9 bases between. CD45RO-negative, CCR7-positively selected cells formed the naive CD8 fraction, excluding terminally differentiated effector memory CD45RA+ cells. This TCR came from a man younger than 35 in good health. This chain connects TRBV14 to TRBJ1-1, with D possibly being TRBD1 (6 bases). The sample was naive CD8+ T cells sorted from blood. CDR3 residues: CASSQEQGDEAFF. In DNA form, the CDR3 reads TGTGCCAGCAGCCAAGAACAGGGAGATGAAGCTTTCTTT.